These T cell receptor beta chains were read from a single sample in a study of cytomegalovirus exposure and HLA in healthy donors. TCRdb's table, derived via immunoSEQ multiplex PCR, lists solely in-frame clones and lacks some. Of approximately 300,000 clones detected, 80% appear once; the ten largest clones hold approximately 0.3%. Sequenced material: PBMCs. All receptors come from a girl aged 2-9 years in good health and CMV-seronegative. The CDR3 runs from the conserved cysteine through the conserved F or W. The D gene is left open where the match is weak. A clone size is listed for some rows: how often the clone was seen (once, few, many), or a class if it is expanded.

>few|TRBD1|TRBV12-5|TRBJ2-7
TGTGCTAGTGGTTTGGTACCCGGGCAGGGGGCGTCGTACGAGCAGTACTTC
CASGLVPGQGASYEQYF
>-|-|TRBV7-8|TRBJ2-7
TGTGCCAGCAGCTCCCACGTGGGACATCGCTATTTCTTCTTTTCCTACGAGCAGTACTTC
CASSSHVGHRYFFFSYEQYF
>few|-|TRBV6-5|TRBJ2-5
TGTGCCAGCAGCCAGGGAGAGACCCAGTACTTC
CASSQGETQYF
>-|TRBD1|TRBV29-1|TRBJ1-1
TGCAGCGTTGAAGGGGCAGGGGGGACAGACACTGAAGCTTTCTTT
CSVEGAGGTDTEAFF
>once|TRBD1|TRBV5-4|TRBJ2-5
TGTGCCAGCAGCCCTTCCGGGACAGGGAGGGAGACCCAGTACTTC
CASSPSGTGRETQYF
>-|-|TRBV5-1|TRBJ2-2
TGCGCCAGCAGCCACAGGAACGGCGGTCCGAACACCGGGGAGCTGTTTTTT
CASSHRNGGPNTGELFF
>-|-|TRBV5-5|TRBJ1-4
TGTGCCACTAGACGAGGCCTAACTGAAAAACTGTTTTTT
CATRRGLTEKLFF
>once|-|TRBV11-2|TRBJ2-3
TGTGCCAGCAGCTTAGCGGGGTCCACCAGCCGGGATACGCAGTATTTT
CASSLAGSTSRDTQYF
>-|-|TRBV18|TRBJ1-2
TGTGCCAGCTCACCCGCGGGAGCTAACTATGGCTACACCTTC
CASSPAGANYGYTF
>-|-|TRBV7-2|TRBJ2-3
TGTGCCAGCAGCTTATTCTTAGCAGGGAAAACAGATACGCAGTATTTT
CASSLFLAGKTDTQYF
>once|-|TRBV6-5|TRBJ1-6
TGTGCCAGCAGGACAGGTGTTACGTACCATTCACCCCTCCACTTT
CASRTGVTYHSPLHF
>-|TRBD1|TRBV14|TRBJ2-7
TGTGCCAGCAGCACCCCAGGGGGCGGCGAGCAGTACTTC
CASSTPGGGEQYF
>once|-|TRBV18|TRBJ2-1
TGTGCCAGCTCACCAAATGAGGAGCTCAATGAGCAGTTCTTC
CASSPNEELNEQFF
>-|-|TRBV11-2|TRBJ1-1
TGTGCCAGCAGCTTAGATAGGAGGGGTGAGAACACTGAAGCTTTCTTT
CASSLDRRGENTEAFF
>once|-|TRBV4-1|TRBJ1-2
TGCGCCAGCAGCCAAGAGAGCGCGGGCTATGGCTACACCTTC
CASSQESAGYGYTF
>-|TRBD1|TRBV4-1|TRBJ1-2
TGCGCCAGCAGCCAGGAGGGGACAGGGGCTAACTATGGCTACACCTTC
CASSQEGTGANYGYTF
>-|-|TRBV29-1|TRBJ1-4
TGCAGCGTTGAAAACCGGGTCTCTAAAAAACTGTTTTTT
CSVENRVSKKLFF
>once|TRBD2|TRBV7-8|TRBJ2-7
TGTGCCAGCAGCTTAGAAGCTAGCGGCTACGAGCAGTACTTC
CASSLEASGYEQYF
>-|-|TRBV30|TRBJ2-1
TGTGCCTGGAGTGGACAATACAATGAGCAGTTCTTC
CAWSGQYNEQFF
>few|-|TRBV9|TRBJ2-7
TGTGCCAGCAGCGTAGGAAGTAAGACGGAGTACGAGCAGTACTTC
CASSVGSKTEYEQYF
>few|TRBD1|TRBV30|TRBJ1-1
TGTGCCTGGAGTTGGGCCGAGGGGGACAGGGGACTGAACACTGAAGCTTTCTTT
CAWSWAEGDRGLNTEAFF
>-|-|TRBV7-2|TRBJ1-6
TGTGCCAGCAGCCCACAGGGTAGGCACAGTTCACCCCTCCACTTT
CASSPQGRHSSPLHF
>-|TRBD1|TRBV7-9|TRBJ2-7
TGTGCCAGCAGCCGAAAGACAGGGCACGAGCAGTACTTC
CASSRKTGHEQYF
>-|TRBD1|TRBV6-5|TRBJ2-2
TGTGCCAGCAGTTACTCAGGGGGCACGTACACCGGGGAGCTGTTTTTT
CASSYSGGTYTGELFF
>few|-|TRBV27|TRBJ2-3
TGTGCCAGCAGTTTAAATTTCAGTTATGATACGCAGTATTTT
CASSLNFSYDTQYF
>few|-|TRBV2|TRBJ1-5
TGTGCCAGCAGTGAAGACATGAGCAATCAGCCCCAGCATTTT
CASSEDMSNQPQHF
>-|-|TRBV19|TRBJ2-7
TGTGCCAGTCGCGGGCGGGGTGCCTACGAGCAGTACTTC
CASRGRGAYEQYF
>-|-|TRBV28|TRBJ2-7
TGTGCCAGCGAATCGGGGTACGAGCAGTACTTC
CASESGYEQYF
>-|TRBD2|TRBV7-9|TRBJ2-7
TGTGCCAGCAGCCCACTAGCGGGGGGCGCCTACGAGCAGTACTTC
CASSPLAGGAYEQYF
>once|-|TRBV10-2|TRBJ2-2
TGCGCCAGCACCATAAACCCGCCGGGACTCGGGGAGCTGTTTTTT
CASTINPPGLGELFF
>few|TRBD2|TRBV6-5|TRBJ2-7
TGTGCCAGCAGTTACTCGGGGACTATCCTACCGCACGAGCAGTACTTC
CASSYSGTILPHEQYF
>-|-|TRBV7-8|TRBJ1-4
TGTGCCAGCAGCTTAGTTCTGCTGGGCAGTAATGAAAAACTGTTTTTT
CASSLVLLGSNEKLFF
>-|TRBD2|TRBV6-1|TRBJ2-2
TGTGCCAGCGGGGACTACGGGGAGCTGTTTTTT
CASGDYGELFF
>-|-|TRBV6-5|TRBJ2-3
TGTGCCAGCAGTTACTCGGCGGGGACAGGCACAGATACGCAGTATTTT
CASSYSAGTGTDTQYF
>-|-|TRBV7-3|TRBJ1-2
TGTGCCAGTTCGGGGGGGGACAACTATGGCTACACCTTC
CASSGGDNYGYTF
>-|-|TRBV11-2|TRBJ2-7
TGTGCCAGCAGCTTTTTGGCGGCCCCGTTCTACGAGCAGTACTTC
CASSFLAAPFYEQYF
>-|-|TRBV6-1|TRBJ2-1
TGTGCCAGCAGTGAAAGCTTTTTCCTAGCGACGAACAATGAGCAGTTCTTC
CASSESFFLATNNEQFF
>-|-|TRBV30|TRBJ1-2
TGTGCCTGGGACGACTCTTATGGATTCTATGGCTACACCTTC
CAWDDSYGFYGYTF
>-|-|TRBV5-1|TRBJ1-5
TGCGCCAGCAGCTTCGAAGGGGATCAGCCCCAGCATTTT
CASSFEGDQPQHF
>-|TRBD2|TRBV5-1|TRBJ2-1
TGCGCCAGCAGCTTGGGGGGAGCGGGAGGAGGTGAGCAGTTCTTC
CASSLGGAGGGEQFF
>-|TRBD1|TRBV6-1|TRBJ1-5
TGTGCCGGGGGGACAGTTTGGAGCAATCAGCCCCAGCATTTT
CAGGTVWSNQPQHF
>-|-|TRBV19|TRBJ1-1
TGTGCCAGTAGTTACCTCTCCAGTGAAGCTTTCTTT
CASSYLSSEAFF
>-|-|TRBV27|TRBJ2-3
TGTGCCAGCAAGTCGGGAGATACGCAGTATTTT
CASKSGDTQYF
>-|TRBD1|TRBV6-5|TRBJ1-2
TGTGCCAGCAGTCCGTACACAGGGGCGAACTATGGCTACACCTTC
CASSPYTGANYGYTF
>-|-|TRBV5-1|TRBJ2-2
TGCGCCAGCAGCTTGCGGAGGGGTCAACGGACCGGGGAGCTGTTTTTT
CASSLRRGQRTGELFF
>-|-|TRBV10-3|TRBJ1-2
TGTGCCATCAGTGCTCAACTTCACGGCTACACCTTC
CAISAQLHGYTF
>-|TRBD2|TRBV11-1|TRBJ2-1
TGTGCCAGCAGCTTAGCTAGCGGGAGATACAATGAGCAGTTCTTC
CASSLASGRYNEQFF
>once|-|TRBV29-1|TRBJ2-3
TGCAGCGTTGTTTGGGGGCAGGGCACAGATACGCAGTATTTT
CSVVWGQGTDTQYF
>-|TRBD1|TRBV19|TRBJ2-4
TGTGCCAGTAGCCACAGGGGTGGGAACATTCAGTACTTC
CASSHRGGNIQYF
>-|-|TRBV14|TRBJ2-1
TGTGCCAGCAGCCAAGTTGGCGGGATGACCTACAATGAGCAGTTCTTC
CASSQVGGMTYNEQFF
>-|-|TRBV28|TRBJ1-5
TGTGCCAGCAGTCTCCCACAGGGAAATCAGCCCCAGCATTTT
CASSLPQGNQPQHF
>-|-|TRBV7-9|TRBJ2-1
TGTGCCAGCAGCCTAGCGGGACAGGGCCTTATCTTTGTCTACAATGAGCAGTTCTTC
CASSLAGQGLIFVYNEQFF
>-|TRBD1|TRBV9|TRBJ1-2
TGTGCCAGCAGCGCCCGAGGGACAGGGTTAGGTGGCTACACCTTC
CASSARGTGLGGYTF
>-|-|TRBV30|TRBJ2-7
TGTGCCTGGAGTGTACTACCAGGGGCCTACGAGCAGTACTTC
CAWSVLPGAYEQYF
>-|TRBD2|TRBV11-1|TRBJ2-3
TGTGCCAGCAGCTTAGGTGTTGCGGGAGGAGCTATTTCAGATACGCAGTATTTT
CASSLGVAGGAISDTQYF
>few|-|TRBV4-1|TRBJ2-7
TGCGCCAGCAGCCAAGATGGCAACGGGGTAAGCTCCTACGAGCAGTACTTC
CASSQDGNGVSSYEQYF
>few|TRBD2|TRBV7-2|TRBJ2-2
TGTGCCAGCAGCCCTCACCCTAGCGGAGGTAACACCGGGGAGCTGTTTTTT
CASSPHPSGGNTGELFF
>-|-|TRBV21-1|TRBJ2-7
TGTGCCAGCAGCAAAGCACCACCCGGGACAGGGATATACGAGCAGTACTTC
CASSKAPPGTGIYEQYF
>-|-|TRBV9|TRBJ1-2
TGTGCCAGCAGCGCGTCCGGAACAGGGCATCATCTATATGGCTACACCTTC
CASSASGTGHHLYGYTF